This entry features one T cell receptor (beta chain) sequence. Trimming at V came to 3 bases and at J to 2 bases, leaving 4 bases not matched to a gene. CDR1 is PRHDT, CDR2 FYEKMQ, per germline (reference sequence). CDR3 length: 14 residues. The sample originates from a study of blood T cell repertoires in COVID-19. The wider study: There were acute and convalescent COVID-19 samples, and they came from the United States, Italy and Spain. The analysed material was cDNA or gDNA that came from T cells, B-cell-depleted T cells, or PBMCs.

Authors' data handling: Estimated nucleated cell counts came from reference gene primer amplification. Here immunoSEQ multiplex PCR was the method, and the copy in TCRdb shows in-frame clones only, minus some. The V and J calls and the clone size are those of that table, but D and trimming were determined from the DNA. The table lists about 270,000 clones, around nine tenths of them singletons. This TCR derives from a man aged 35 to 55 who had recovered from COVID-19. The sequenced sample consisted of peripheral blood. The chain employs TRBV13 and TRBJ2-7, with 7 nucleotides matching TRBD1. In nucleotides, the CDR3 is TGTGCCAGCAGCTTTGGGACAGTACCCTACGAGCAGTACTTC. Its translation: CASSFGTVPYEQYF.